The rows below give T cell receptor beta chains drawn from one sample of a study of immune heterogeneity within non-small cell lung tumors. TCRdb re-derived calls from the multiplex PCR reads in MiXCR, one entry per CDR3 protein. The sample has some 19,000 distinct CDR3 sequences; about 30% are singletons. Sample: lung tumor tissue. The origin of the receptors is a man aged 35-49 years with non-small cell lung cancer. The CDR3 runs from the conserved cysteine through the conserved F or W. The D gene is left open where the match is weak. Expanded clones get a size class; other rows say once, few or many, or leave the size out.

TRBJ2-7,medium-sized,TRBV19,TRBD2,CASSMGGTSGIKQYF,TGTGCCAGTAGTATGGGTGGGACTAGCGGGATAAAGCAGTACTTC
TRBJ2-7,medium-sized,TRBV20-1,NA,CSATAGSSYEQYF,TGCAGTGCCACAGCGGGTAGCTCCTACGAGCAGTACTTC
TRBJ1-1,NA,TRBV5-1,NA,CASSLGWTNTQAFF,TGCGCCAGCAGCTTGGGCTGGACAAACACGCAGGCTTTCTTT
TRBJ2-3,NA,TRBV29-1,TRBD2,CSARGLAGVGADTQYF,TGCAGCGCCCGAGGACTAGCGGGAGTCGGGGCAGATACGCAGTATTTT
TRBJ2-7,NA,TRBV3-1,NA,CASSQMDGAYEQYF,TGTGCCAGCAGCCAAATGGACGGGGCCTACGAGCAGTACTTC
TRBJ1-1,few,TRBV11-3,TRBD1,CASSPRTGETEAFF,TGTGCCAGCAGCCCACGGACAGGGGAGACTGAAGCTTTCTTT
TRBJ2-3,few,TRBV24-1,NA,CATSVGGSTDTQYF,TGTGCCACCAGTGTAGGCGGGAGCACAGATACGCAGTATTTT
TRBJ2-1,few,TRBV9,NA,CASSVGDHPSHEQFF,TGTGCCAGCAGCGTAGGGGACCATCCCAGCCATGAGCAGTTCTTC
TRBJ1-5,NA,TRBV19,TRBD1,CASSTGAGGSNQPQHF,TGTGCCAGTAGTACGGGGGCAGGGGGCAGCAATCAGCCCCAGCATTTT
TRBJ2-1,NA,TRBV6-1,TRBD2,CASSEALAGAFSSSYNEQLF,TGTGCCAGCAGTGAAGCGCTAGCGGGAGCCTTCAGTAGCTCCTACAATGAGCAACTCTTC
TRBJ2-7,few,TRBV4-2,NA,CASSHQRGTYEQYF,TGTGCCAGCAGCCACCAACGGGGTACCTACGAGCAGTACTTC
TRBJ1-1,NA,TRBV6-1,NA,CASSSGFATEAFF,TGTGCCAGCAGCTCGGGGTTTGCCACTGAAGCTTTCTTT
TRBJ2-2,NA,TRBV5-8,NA,CASSFGVNTGELFF,TGTGCCAGCAGCTTTGGCGTCAACACCGGGGAGCTGTTTTTT
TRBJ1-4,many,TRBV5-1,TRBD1,CASSLGQGNEKLFF,TGCGCCAGCAGCTTGGGACAGGGAAACGAAAAACTGTTTTTT
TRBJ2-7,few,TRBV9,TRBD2,CASSVEPAGEREQYF,TGTGCCAGCAGCGTAGAACCAGCGGGAGAGCGGGAGCAGTACTTC
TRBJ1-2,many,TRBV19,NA,CASSSTTGGYTF,TGTGCCAGTAGTAGCACAACGGGGGGCTACACCTTC
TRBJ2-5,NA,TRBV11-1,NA,CASSLGLGQGETQYF,TGTGCCAGCAGCTTGGGATTAGGGCAGGGTGAGACCCAGTACTTC
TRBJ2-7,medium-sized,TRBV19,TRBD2,CASSWTGGPQEQYF,TGTGCCAGTAGCTGGACGGGAGGGCCTCAGGAGCAGTACTTC
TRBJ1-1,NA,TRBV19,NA,CATRSTGMNTEAFF,TGTGCCACGCGCTCAACAGGGATGAACACTGAAGCTTTCTTT
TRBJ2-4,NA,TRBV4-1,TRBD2,CASSQISLADENIQYF,TGCGCCAGCAGCCAAATTTCTCTAGCGGATGAGAACATTCAGTACTTC
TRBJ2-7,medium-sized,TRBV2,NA,CASSSDGSYEQYF,TGTGCCAGCAGTTCGGACGGATCCTACGAGCAGTACTTC
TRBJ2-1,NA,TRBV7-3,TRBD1,CASSFGQGLYNEKFF,TGTGCCAGCAGCTTCGGACAGGGTCTCTACAATGAGAAGTTCTTC
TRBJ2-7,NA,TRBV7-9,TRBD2,CASSPPSGRADEQYF,TGTGCCAGCAGCCCCCCTAGCGGGAGGGCCGATGAGCAGTACTTC
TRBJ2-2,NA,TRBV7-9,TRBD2,CASSGSPSGSSSWTGELFF,TGTGCCAGCAGCGGAAGTCCTAGCGGGAGCTCGTCTTGGACCGGGGAGCTGTTTTTT
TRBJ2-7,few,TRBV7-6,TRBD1,CASSLTGQGGREQYF,TGTGCCAGCAGCTTAACAGGACAGGGGGGGCGCGAGCAGTACTTC